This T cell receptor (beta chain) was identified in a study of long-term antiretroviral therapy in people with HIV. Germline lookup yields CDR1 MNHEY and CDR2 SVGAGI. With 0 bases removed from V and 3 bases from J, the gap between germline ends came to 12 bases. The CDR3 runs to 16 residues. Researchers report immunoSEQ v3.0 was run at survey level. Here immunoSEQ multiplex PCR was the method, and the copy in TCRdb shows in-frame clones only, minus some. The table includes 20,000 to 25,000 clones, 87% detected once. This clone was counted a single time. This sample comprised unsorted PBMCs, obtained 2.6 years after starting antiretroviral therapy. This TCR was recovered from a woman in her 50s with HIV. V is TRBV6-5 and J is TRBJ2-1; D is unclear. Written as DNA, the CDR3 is TGTGCCAGCAGTTACTCTGTACACCTAAACTACAATGAGCAGTTCTTC. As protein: CASSYSVHLNYNEQFF.